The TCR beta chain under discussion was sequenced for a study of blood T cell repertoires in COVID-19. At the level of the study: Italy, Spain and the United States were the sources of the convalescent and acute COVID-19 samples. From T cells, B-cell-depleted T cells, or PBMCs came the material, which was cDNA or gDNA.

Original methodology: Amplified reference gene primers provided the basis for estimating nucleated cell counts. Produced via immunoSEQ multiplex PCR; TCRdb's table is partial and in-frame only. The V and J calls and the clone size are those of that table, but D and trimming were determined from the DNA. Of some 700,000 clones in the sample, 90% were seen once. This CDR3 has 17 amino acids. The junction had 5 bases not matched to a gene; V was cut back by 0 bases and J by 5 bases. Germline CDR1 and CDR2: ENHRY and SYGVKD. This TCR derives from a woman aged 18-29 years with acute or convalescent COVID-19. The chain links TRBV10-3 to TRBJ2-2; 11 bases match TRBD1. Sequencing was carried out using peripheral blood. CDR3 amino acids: CAISESWGQGETGELFF. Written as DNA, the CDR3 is TGTGCCATCAGTGAGTCTTGGGGACAGGGGGAAACCGGGGAGCTGTTTTTT.